Shown below are 12 T cell receptor beta chains from a single sample sequenced in a study of metastatic and nonmetastatic thyroid tumors. Patients had received no treatment of any kind before thyroid surgery. TCRdb reassembled clones from the PCR reads with MiXCR. Among more than 6,000 clones listed, roughly 15% were seen once. Sequenced: tumor tissue. The source of these receptors is a male donor with papillary thyroid cancer or a benign thyroid nodule (not recorded which). Some clones in this sample may be carry-over from other donors' samples.

J is TRBJ2-1 and V is TRBV20-1, with 15 bases fitting TRBD2. CDR1 is DFQATT, CDR2 SNEGSKA, per germline (reference sequence). The V and J ends lost 6 bases and 7 bases, in that order; junction bases with no gene match: 10. This CDR3 is built from 16 residues. The CDR3 coding sequence is TGCAGTGCCGAAGGACTAGCGGGAGGGCCGGGGAATGAGCAGTTCTTC. It encodes CSAEGLAGGPGNEQFF.

Only a few counts were recorded for this clone. This sequence joins TRBV6-6 and TRBJ2-7; D gene uncertain. The CDR3 is 15 residues long. Germline V gene data show CDR1 as MNHNY and CDR2 as SVGAGI (reference sequence). Trimming removed 0 bases from V and 2 bases from J, with 11 bases in between. CDR3 sequence reads: CASSYSFTSPYEQYF. The CDR3 DNA reads TGTGCCAGCAGTTACTCGTTCACTTCTCCCTACGAGCAGTACTTC.

This clone was detected only a few times. The rearrangement uses TRBV5-1 and TRBJ2-3; TRBD2 matches at 9 bases. With 2 bases clipped from V and 0 bases from J, the junction kept 16 bases outside the gene matches. Germline CDR1 SGHRS, CDR2 YFSETQ. The CDR3 is 20 residues long. In DNA form, the CDR3 reads TGCGCCAGCAGCTTCTTTAATGGGCTACTAGCGGGCCCTAGCACAGATACGCAGTATTTT. As protein: CASSFFNGLLAGPSTDTQYF.

By frequency in the sample, this clone is medium-sized. This chain uses TRBV7-9 with TRBJ2-3; 7 bases are shared with TRBD1. V shed 5 bases and J 3 bases; nucleotides not matched to a gene: 8. This CDR3 contains 15 residues. In germline, CDR1 is SEHNR, CDR2 FQNEAQ (reference sequence). The CDR3 region is CASSATGFGTDTQYF. DNA for the CDR3: TGTGCCAGCAGCGCGACAGGGTTCGGGACAGATACGCAGTATTTT. The full variable domain, completed using reference TRBV7-9 and TRBJ2-3, is DTGVSQNPRHKITKRGQNVTFRCDPISEHNRLYWYRQTLGQGPEFLTYFQNEAQLEKSRLLSDRFSAERPKGSFSTLEIQRTEQGDSAMYLCASSATGFGTDTQYFGPGTRLTVL.

This clone was counted a few times. This is likely a read error, given that the CDR3 carries no conserved phenylalanine or tryptophan at its end. The CDR3 DNA reads TGTGCCAGTAGTATTCAGGGGGCTTACACTGAAGCTTTCTCT. This sequence encodes CASSIQGAYTEAFS. The genes are TRBV19 and TRBJ1-1; 8 bases are shared with TRBD1. V shed 3 bases, J shed 3 bases, and the junction held 3 bases outside the gene matches. Germline CDR1 and CDR2: LNHDA and SQIVND (reference sequence). This CDR3 spans 14 amino acids.

This clone rates as medium-sized. The rearrangement links TRBV6-4 to TRBJ2-5; 8 bases are a match to TRBD1. The germline gives CDR1 MRHNA, CDR2 SNTAGT. The CDR3 runs 15 residues. The junction had 12 bases not matched to a gene; V was cut back by 10 bases and J by 2 bases. CDR3 bases: TGTGCCAACTTAGTCGGACAGGGCGGGCAAGAGACCCAGTACTTC. Translated, it gives CANLVGQGGQETQYF.

This clone is classed as medium-sized. The chain is built from TRBV20-1 and TRBJ2-1; TRBD2 is a possible D gene (5 bases). This CDR3 has 16 residues. Germline V CDR1 and CDR2: DFQATT, SNEGSKA (reference sequence). Trimming stripped 1 base from V and 2 bases from J, with 15 bases between. The DNA for the CDR3 is TGCAGTGCTAGAGGGTCTTCGGGAAAGACCTACAATGAGCAGTTCTTC. Residues: CSARGSSGKTYNEQFF.

This clone was counted a few times. The gene calls are TRBV6-4 and TRBJ2-1; D call uncertain. The V end was cut by 7 bases, the J end by 5 bases, with 18 bases between. The germline V gene has CDR1 MRHNA and CDR2 SNTAGT. CDR3 length equals 15 residues. The CDR3 bases are TGTGCCAGCATCCCCGCTATCGGTGCCGACAATGAGCAGTTCTTC. Its protein is CASIPAIGADNEQFF.

By sample share, this clone is medium-sized. CDR3 protein: CAISGRTSNYGYTF. Written as DNA, the CDR3 is TGTGCCATCAGTGGGAGAACTTCTAACTATGGCTACACCTTC. This chain connects TRBV10-3 to TRBJ1-2; D is undetermined. This CDR3 comprises 14 residues. Germline V gene lookup returns CDR1 ENHRY and CDR2 SYGVKD. Trimming stripped 4 bases from V and 0 bases from J, with 9 bases between.

This chain joins TRBV6-1 and TRBJ1-5; D call uncertain. This CDR3 is 16 amino acids long. CDR1 MNHNS and CDR2 SASEGT come from the germline V gene. Trimming took 2 bases from V and 3 from J, leaving 14 bases between them. This CDR3 is CASSEISGLYNQPQHF. The DNA of the CDR3 is TGTGCCAGCAGTGAAATTTCTGGCCTCTACAATCAGCCCCAGCATTTT.

This clone was detected ten times or more. The junction shows a germline mismatch at one end, possibly a read error. The same CDR3 also results from other DNA sequences found in this sample. This chain joins TRBV4-2 and TRBJ2-3, with D possibly TRBD2 on 5 matching bases. Germline lookup yields CDR1 LGHNA and CDR2 YNFKEQ. CDR3 length equals 15 residues. The CDR3 here is CASSQVSVGADTQYF. The CDR3 coding sequence is TGTGCCAGCAGTCAAGTTTCTGTGGGAGCAGATACGCAGTATTTT.

With regard to this clone: The missing conserved phenylalanine or tryptophan at the end of this CDR3 makes a read error likely. This chain joins TRBV20-1 and TRBJ2-6; 7 bases fit TRBD1. The CDR3 loop spans 16 amino acids. Germline-derived CDR1 and CDR2 are DFQATT and SNEGSKA (reference sequence). This CDR3 is CSARGQSISVANVLTS. In DNA, the CDR3 is TGCAGTGCTAGGGGACAGTCGATCTCTGTGGCCAACGTCCTGACTTCC.